The 26 T cell receptor beta chains reported below all come from one sample, sequenced in a study of ipilimumab plus nivolumab after autologous stem cell transplantation. Only in-frame clones appear in the TCRdb table, and some are missing; sequencing was by immunoSEQ multiplex PCR. This sample has over 75,000 clones, with more than 80% found just once. The sample consisted of PBMCs, taken in a trial of ipilimumab plus nivolumab as post-transplant consolidation. All receptors come from a male donor with diffuse large B-cell lymphoma.

The table lists this clone with a few counts. V gene TRBV6-5 combines with J gene TRBJ2-7; 10 nucleotides line up with TRBD1. V was clipped by 6 bases and J by 5 bases; unmatched bases: 7. Germline values: CDR1 MNHEY, CDR2 SVGAGI. The CDR3 has 14 amino acids. Written as DNA, the CDR3 is TGTGCCAGCAGCTCCGGGACAGGGGTCCACGAGCAGTACTTC. The encoded protein is CASSSGTGVHEQYF.

V and J are TRBV2 and TRBJ2-7; D remains unclear. Germline CDR1 reads SNHLY; CDR2 reads FYNNEI. The V end lost 0 bases, the J end lost 2 bases, and 8 bases lay between the germline ends. This CDR3 is 14 amino acids long. In nucleotides, the CDR3 is TGTGCCAGCAGTGAAGCTAGCCTAGCCTACGAGCAGTACTTC. Translating gives CASSEASLAYEQYF. The entire variable domain, with the rest obtained from reference TRBV2 and TRBJ2-7, is as follows: EPEVTQTPSHQVTQMGQEVILRCVPISNHLYFYWYRQILGQKVEFLVSFYNNEISEKSEIFDDQFSVERPDGSNFTLKIRSTKLEDSAMYFCASSEASLAYEQYFGPGTRLTVT.

Here the CDR3 DNA reads TGTGCCAGCAGCTACAACAGGGGAGGGGGGGAGCTGTTTTTT. Translating it yields CASSYNRGGGELFF. The rearrangement joins TRBV11-2 to TRBJ2-2, with D tentatively TRBD1 or TRBD2 (7 bases each). Trimming cost V 4 bases and J 8 bases, with 14 bases left between them. CDR3 length: 14 residues. The germline CDR1 and CDR2 sequences are SGHAT and FQNNGV.

V is TRBV19 and J is TRBJ1-5; 7 positions match TRBD1. With V trimmed by 7 bases and J by 1 base, 7 bases remained unmatched. The CDR3 has 15 residues. In germline, CDR1 is LNHDA, CDR2 SQIVND (reference sequence). Here the CDR3 reads CASIAQGMSNQPQHF. CDR3 DNA: TGTGCCAGTATAGCACAGGGGATGAGCAATCAGCCCCAGCATTTT. The whole variable domain, remainder taken from reference TRBV19 and TRBJ1-5, is DGGITQSPKYLFRKEGQNVTLSCEQNLNHDAMYWYRQDPGQGLRLIYYSQIVNDFQKGDIAEGYSVSREKKESFPLTVTSAQKNPTAFYLCASIAQGMSNQPQHFGDGTRLSIL.

The chain carries TRBV19 and TRBJ2-7; D is perhaps TRBD2 (7 bases). Per the germline V gene, CDR1 is LNHDA and CDR2 is SQIVND (reference sequence). The CDR3 has 17 amino acids. With 3 bases removed from V and 0 bases from J, the gap between germline ends came to 18 bases. This CDR3 reads CASSMPRGASSSYEQYF. The CDR3 DNA reads TGTGCCAGTAGTATGCCCCGGGGGGCCTCAAGCTCCTACGAGCAGTACTTC.

The J gene is TRBJ1-3, the V gene TRBV30; TRBD1 agrees at 7 bases. V shed 5 bases and J 2 bases; nucleotides not matched to a gene: 9. The length of the CDR3 is 15 residues. Germline V gene data show CDR1 as GTSNPN and CDR2 as SVGIG (reference sequence). The chain's CDR3 is CAWDRQGSAGNTIYF. CDR3 bases: TGTGCCTGGGACCGACAGGGATCGGCTGGAAACACCATATATTTT.

This rearrangement joins TRBV6-5 to TRBJ1-5, with a possible D match to TRBD1 (5 bases). Trimming removed 2 bases at V and 6 bases at J, with 11 bases between. Germline CDR1 is MNHEY and CDR2 is SVGAGI. The CDR3 totals 14 residues. CDR3 loop: CASSYDGAGQPQHF. In nucleotides, the CDR3 is TGTGCCAGCAGTTACGATGGGGCGGGTCAGCCCCAGCATTTT.

This chain joins TRBV10-2 and TRBJ1-6; D remains unclear. The V end lost 4 bases, the J end lost 8 bases, and 12 bases lay between the germline ends. CDR1 and CDR2 from the germline V gene are WSHSY and SAAADI. CDR3 size: 14 residues. The CDR3 loop is CASSAVREDSPLHF. The DNA of the CDR3 is TGCGCCAGCAGTGCCGTGAGGGAAGATTCACCCCTCCACTTT.

Comment on this clone: Given the absence of the conserved phenylalanine or tryptophan at the CDR3 end, a read error is likely. Because the CDR3's place on the DNA is in doubt, the DNA is left out and the CDR3 is given as listed by TCRdb. The rearrangement uses TRBV22-1 and TRBJ1-2. TRBV22-1 is a listed pseudogene. The CDR3 is 16 amino acids in total, end residues counted. CDR3 residues: CPGSYHGSEKDLWLHL.

This sequence joins TRBV5-1 and TRBJ2-7; D is unclear. Trimming removed 2 bases from V and 5 bases from J, with 11 bases in between. CDR1 SGHRS and CDR2 YFSETQ come from the germline V gene. The CDR3 has 13 residues. The CDR3 DNA sequence: TGCGCCAGCAGCTTAGTAGGGAACCACGAGCAGTACTTC. Translation: CASSLVGNHEQYF.

The rearrangement joins TRBV7-3 to TRBJ2-3; D not resolved. V lost 2 bases, J lost 2 bases, and 5 bases lay in between. CDR1 is SGHTA and CDR2 is FQGTGA in the germline V gene. The CDR3 consists of 13 residues. The CDR3 DNA sequence: TGTGCCAGCAGCTTAGACCACACAGATACGCAGTATTTT. It translates to CASSLDHTDTQYF.

The chain carries TRBV5-1 and TRBJ2-1, with D perhaps matching TRBD2 (6 bases). Per the germline V gene, CDR1 is SGHRS and CDR2 is YFSETQ. The germline V and J ends were trimmed by 0 bases and 4 bases, with 8 bases remaining between them. The CDR3 consists of 14 residues. CDR3: CASSLVSGYNEQFF. DNA of the CDR3: TGCGCCAGCAGCTTGGTTAGCGGATACAATGAGCAGTTCTTC.

The chain couples TRBV5-1 to TRBJ1-2; TRBD1 agrees at 10 bases. The CDR3 has 15 amino acids. V lost 4 bases and J lost 4; bases outside the gene matches: 7. The V gene's germline CDR1 is SGHRS and CDR2 YFSETQ. CDR3 residues: CASSPRQGAGYGYTF. CDR3 nucleotides: TGCGCCAGCAGCCCTCGACAGGGGGCTGGCTATGGCTACACCTTC.

This chain joins TRBV4-3 and TRBJ1-5; D is perhaps TRBD1 (5 bases). The CDR3 has 15 residues. With 3 bases removed from V and 3 bases from J, the gap between germline ends came to 12 bases. Germline lookup yields CDR1 LGHNA and CDR2 YSLEER. Here the CDR3 DNA reads TGCGCCAGCAGCCAGGTCCAGGGTTTCAATCAGCCCCAGCATTTT. Its protein is CASSQVQGFNQPQHF.

This sequence joins TRBV7-2 and TRBJ2-5, with 10 bases identical to TRBD2. The germline gives CDR1 SGHTA, CDR2 FQGNSA. V shed 1 base, J shed 3 bases, and the junction held 2 bases outside the gene matches. CDR3 length: 15 amino acids. The CDR3 nucleotides are TGTGCCAGCAGCTTAGATGGACTAGCGGAAGAGACCCAGTACTTC. Protein: CASSLDGLAEETQYF.

This clone has a count of ten or more. This chain links TRBV6-5 with TRBJ1-2, with 9 positions matching TRBD1. Germline V lookup: CDR1 MNHEY, CDR2 SVGAGI. This CDR3 comprises 11 residues. Germline trimming cut 10 bases from V and 8 bases from J; bases unmatched to any gene: 5. The CDR3 DNA reads as TGTGCCATCTGGACAGGGGTAGGCTACACCTTC. It is translated as CAIWTGVGYTF.

The J gene is TRBJ1-2, the V gene TRBV19; 7 nucleotides align to TRBD1. The V gene end was trimmed by 4 bases and the J gene end by 7 bases; junction bases not matched to a gene: 21. Per germline, CDR1 LNHDA and CDR2 SQIVND (reference sequence). The CDR3 runs to 18 residues. The CDR3 spells CASSTTTGLVLGVRGYTF. DNA for the CDR3: TGTGCCAGTAGTACCACGACAGGGTTGGTGCTTGGGGTGCGTGGCTACACCTTC. Based on the CDR3 plus reference TRBV19 and TRBJ1-2, the full variable domain is DGGITQSPKYLFRKEGQNVTLSCEQNLNHDAMYWYRQDPGQGLRLIYYSQIVNDFQKGDIAEGYSVSREKKESFPLTVTSAQKNPTAFYLCASSTTTGLVLGVRGYTFGSGTRLTVV.

The rearrangement uses TRBV18 and TRBJ1-2, with 8 positions matching TRBD1. The CDR3 covers 13 residues. Germline-derived CDR1 and CDR2 are KGHSH and LQKENI. The ends lost 3 bases at V and 3 bases at J; junction bases unmatched: 0. In DNA, the CDR3 is TGTGCCAGCTCACCGGACAGGGACTATGGCTACACCTTC. Its protein product is CASSPDRDYGYTF.

The chain combines TRBV5-6 with TRBJ2-3, with 8 bases aligning to TRBD1. Germline-derived CDR1 and CDR2 are SGHDT and YYEEEE. With V trimmed by 4 bases and J by 10 bases, 8 bases remained unmatched. There are 13 residues in the CDR3. The CDR3 protein is CASSRQGAKSQYF. CDR3 coding DNA: TGTGCCAGCAGCCGGCAGGGGGCGAAGTCGCAGTATTTT. Based on the CDR3 plus reference TRBV5-6 and TRBJ2-3, the full variable domain is DAGVTQSPTHLIKTRGQQVTLRCSPKSGHDTVSWYQQALGQGPQFIFQYYEEEERQRGNFPDRFSGHQFPNYSSELNVNALLLGDSALYLCASSRQGAKSQYFGPGTRLTVL.

The chain carries TRBV6-1 and TRBJ1-5, with TRBD1 matching 9 bases. Germline CDR1 is MNHNS and CDR2 is SASEGT. V lost 7 bases and J lost 2; bases outside the gene matches: 6. The CDR3 is made up of 15 amino acids. The CDR3 nucleotides are TGTGCCAGCAAGGGACAGGGACGGGGCAATCAGCCCCAGCATTTT. The encoded protein is CASKGQGRGNQPQHF.

The V gene is TRBV6-4, the J gene TRBJ2-7; D is ambiguous. The V end lost 7 bases, the J end lost 3 bases, and 13 bases lay between the germline ends. The CDR3 loop spans 13 amino acids. The germline CDR1 and CDR2 sequences are MRHNA and SNTAGT. CDR3 sequence: CASIPEGYYEQYF. The CDR3, as DNA: TGTGCCAGCATACCGGAAGGGTACTACGAGCAGTACTTC.

This rearrangement joins TRBV6-1 to TRBJ2-5; 13 bases are a match to TRBD2. Germline trimming cut 6 bases from V and 3 bases from J; bases unmatched to any gene: 10. This CDR3 has 17 amino acids. The germline V gene has CDR1 MNHNS and CDR2 SASEGT. CDR3 residues: CASSEIGLAGVKETQYF. In DNA, the CDR3 is TGTGCCAGCAGCGAAATAGGACTAGCGGGGGTTAAAGAGACCCAGTACTTC.

The chain has TRBV19 and TRBJ1-3; D not resolved. V lost 3 bases and J lost 0, with 9 bases in between. The CDR3 runs 15 residues. Looked up from germline, CDR1 is LNHDA and CDR2 is SQIVND (reference sequence). For the CDR3, the DNA is TGTGCCAGTAGTATCCAACTACACTCTGGAAACACCATATATTTT. Translated: CASSIQLHSGNTIYF.

The genes are TRBV2 and TRBJ2-1; no firm D call. V lost 7 bases and J 2 bases, leaving 9 bases between the germline ends. The germline CDR1 and CDR2 sequences are SNHLY and FYNNEI. The CDR3 is made up of 13 amino acids. CDR3 sequence (DNA): TGTGCCAGCAAGGCTCGAACCTACAATGAGCAGTTCTTC. It yields the protein CASKARTYNEQFF.

Here the CDR3 DNA reads TGTGCCAGCAGTGGAATGACAGGGGGCGTTAATCAGCCCCAGCATTTT. The encoded protein is CASSGMTGGVNQPQHF. V usage is TRBV6-4 and J usage is TRBJ1-5, with 10 bases fitting TRBD1. V shed 4 bases and J 4 bases; nucleotides not matched to a gene: 7. Germline CDR1 and CDR2: MRHNA and SNTAGT. This CDR3 region has 16 residues.

This chain joins TRBV6-1 and TRBJ2-2; D could derive from TRBD1 or TRBD2 (5 bases each). Germline V lookup: CDR1 MNHNS, CDR2 SASEGT. Trimming pared 6 bases from V and 2 bases from J, leaving 10 bases between. The CDR3 consists of 14 residues. This chain's CDR3 is CASSRDGNTGELFF. The DNA for the CDR3 is TGTGCCAGCAGCCGGGACGGAAACACCGGGGAGCTGTTTTTT.